The rows below give T cell receptor beta chains drawn from one sample of a study of T-cell memory formation after mild COVID-19. TCRdb ran MiXCR on the 5' RACE reads and lists one entry per CDR3 protein. The table records just under 350,000 distinct CDR3 sequences, roughly 13% of them present only once. Sequencing was done on a sample of PBMCs or a T cell subset sorted from them (not recorded which). All receptors come from a man aged 18-30 years who had mild COVID-19 (a few samples of this study predate the infection). Cell type and time point are not known. CDR3s include the opening cysteine and the closing phenylalanine or tryptophan. Each record gives: J gene, D gene, V gene, clone size, CDR3 DNA, CDR3 protein. The D gene is left open where the match is weak. A clone size is listed for some rows: how often the clone was seen (once, few, many), or a class if it is expanded.

J gene: TRBJ2-2
D gene: TRBD2
V gene: TRBV4-2
clone size: NA
CDR3 DNA: TGTGCCAGCAGCCGGACTAGCGGGGTCACCGGGGAGCTGTTTTTT
CDR3 protein: CASSRTSGVTGELFF

J gene: TRBJ1-2
D gene: TRBD1
V gene: TRBV7-2
clone size: NA
CDR3 DNA: TGTGCCAGCAGTCCAACTGTACAGGGGAGCTATGGCTACACCTTC
CDR3 protein: CASSPTVQGSYGYTF

J gene: TRBJ1-2
D gene: NA
V gene: TRBV7-9
clone size: NA
CDR3 DNA: TGTGCCAGCAGCCCCCAGCTGGGGGAGTCCAACTATGGCTACACCTTC
CDR3 protein: CASSPQLGESNYGYTF

J gene: TRBJ1-1
D gene: NA
V gene: TRBV5-1
clone size: few
CDR3 DNA: TGCGCCAGCAGCTTTGGGACGGTTAACACTGAAGCTTTCTTT
CDR3 protein: CASSFGTVNTEAFF

J gene: TRBJ2-5
D gene: NA
V gene: TRBV9
clone size: few
CDR3 DNA: TGTGCCAGCAGCGTAGAGGGAAAGACCCAGTACTTC
CDR3 protein: CASSVEGKTQYF

J gene: TRBJ2-3
D gene: TRBD2
V gene: TRBV2
clone size: NA
CDR3 DNA: TGTGCCAGCAGTGAAGGGCCGGGACTAGCGGGAGGAGATACGCAGTATTTT
CDR3 protein: CASSEGPGLAGGDTQYF

J gene: TRBJ1-1
D gene: NA
V gene: TRBV13
clone size: NA
CDR3 DNA: TGTGCCAGCAGCCTCGATACAGGGCGCACTGAAGCTTTCTTT
CDR3 protein: CASSLDTGRTEAFF

J gene: TRBJ2-5
D gene: NA
V gene: TRBV5-1
clone size: NA
CDR3 DNA: TGCGCCAGCAGCTCCCTACAGGGGAGGGGAGAGACCCAGTACTTC
CDR3 protein: CASSSLQGRGETQYF

J gene: TRBJ1-2
D gene: NA
V gene: TRBV6-6
clone size: NA
CDR3 DNA: TGTGCCAGCAGGCGAGATAACAGGGGCTACACCTTC
CDR3 protein: CASRRDNRGYTF

J gene: TRBJ1-4
D gene: NA
V gene: TRBV7-6
clone size: few
CDR3 DNA: TGTGCCAGCAGCCCGGGCTGGGGTAATGAAAAACTGTTTTTT
CDR3 protein: CASSPGWGNEKLFF

J gene: TRBJ2-7
D gene: NA
V gene: TRBV3-1
clone size: NA
CDR3 DNA: TGTGCCAGCAGCCAAGGGGTACAGGGTGTCGACGAGCAGTACTTC
CDR3 protein: CASSQGVQGVDEQYF

J gene: TRBJ1-3
D gene: TRBD1
V gene: TRBV28
clone size: NA
CDR3 DNA: TGTGCCAGCAGGACAGGGGGAAACACCATATATTTT
CDR3 protein: CASRTGGNTIYF

J gene: TRBJ1-1
D gene: NA
V gene: TRBV5-1
clone size: few
CDR3 DNA: TGCGCCAGCAGCTTGGGGCCTCGGGACACTGAAGCTTTCTTT
CDR3 protein: CASSLGPRDTEAFF

J gene: TRBJ2-1
D gene: TRBD2
V gene: TRBV7-9
clone size: many
CDR3 DNA: TGTGCCAGCAGCTTAGTAATAGCGGGGGTGTACAATGAGCAGTTCTTC
CDR3 protein: CASSLVIAGVYNEQFF

J gene: TRBJ2-5
D gene: TRBD2
V gene: TRBV2
clone size: NA
CDR3 DNA: TGTGCCAGCAGGACTAGCGGCAAAGAGACCCAGTACTTC
CDR3 protein: CASRTSGKETQYF

J gene: TRBJ2-7
D gene: TRBD1
V gene: TRBV30
clone size: NA
CDR3 DNA: TGTGCCTGGAGCCCCGGGACAGCAACCTACGAGCAGTACTTC
CDR3 protein: CAWSPGTATYEQYF

J gene: TRBJ2-3
D gene: TRBD1
V gene: TRBV7-3
clone size: few
CDR3 DNA: TGTGCCAGCAGCCGGACAGGGACCACAGATACGCAGTATTTT
CDR3 protein: CASSRTGTTDTQYF

J gene: TRBJ1-6
D gene: NA
V gene: TRBV7-2
clone size: NA
CDR3 DNA: TGTGCCAGCAGCTTAGACCCCTATAATTCACCCCTCCACTTT
CDR3 protein: CASSLDPYNSPLHF

J gene: TRBJ2-5
D gene: TRBD1
V gene: TRBV5-1
clone size: NA
CDR3 DNA: TGCGCCAGCAGCTTGGTCGGGACAGGGGGTAGAGAGACCCAGTACTTC
CDR3 protein: CASSLVGTGGRETQYF

J gene: TRBJ2-2
D gene: NA
V gene: TRBV12-3/TRBV12-4
clone size: NA
CDR3 DNA: TGTGCCAGCAGTTTAGGTGAAGGCCTTCGCACCGGGGAGCTGTTTTTT
CDR3 protein: CASSLGEGLRTGELFF

J gene: TRBJ2-3
D gene: NA
V gene: TRBV15
clone size: few
CDR3 DNA: TGTGCCACCAGCAGGGCGCCGAGAGATACGCAGTATTTT
CDR3 protein: CATSRAPRDTQYF

J gene: TRBJ1-5
D gene: NA
V gene: TRBV12-3/TRBV12-4
clone size: many
CDR3 DNA: TGTGCCAGCAGGGGCGGGGGGAACAATCAGCCCCAGCATTTT
CDR3 protein: CASRGGGNNQPQHF

J gene: TRBJ1-1
D gene: TRBD1
V gene: TRBV5-1
clone size: few
CDR3 DNA: TGCGCCAGCAGCTTGGGGCAGGGGGCGGCACACACTGAAGCTTTCTTT
CDR3 protein: CASSLGQGAAHTEAFF

J gene: TRBJ2-2
D gene: NA
V gene: TRBV24-1
clone size: NA
CDR3 DNA: TGTGCCACCAGTGATACCGTCGGGGAGCTGTTTTTT
CDR3 protein: CATSDTVGELFF

J gene: TRBJ2-3
D gene: NA
V gene: TRBV24-1
clone size: NA
CDR3 DNA: TGTGCCACCAGTGATCCCGGGCCTACAGGAGATACGCAGTATTTT
CDR3 protein: CATSDPGPTGDTQYF

J gene: TRBJ1-2
D gene: TRBD1
V gene: TRBV12-3/TRBV12-4
clone size: few
CDR3 DNA: TGTGCCAGCAGCACCCTGGGACAGACTTATGGCTACACCTTC
CDR3 protein: CASSTLGQTYGYTF

J gene: TRBJ2-5
D gene: TRBD2
V gene: TRBV20-1
clone size: NA
CDR3 DNA: TGCAGTGCTAGGGACGGGACTAGCGGAGCTCGGCCGCGGACCCAGTACTTC
CDR3 protein: CSARDGTSGARPRTQYF

J gene: TRBJ1-5
D gene: TRBD1
V gene: TRBV6-6
clone size: few
CDR3 DNA: TGTGCCAGCAGTTACTCGCCCACATTATGGCACGGGGACAGGCGTAGCAATCAGCCCCAGCATTTT
CDR3 protein: CASSYSPTLWHGDRRSNQPQHF

J gene: TRBJ1-4
D gene: NA
V gene: TRBV6-5
clone size: NA
CDR3 DNA: TGTGCCAGCAGCCAACTCTTCCCGGTAACAGGGAGTAATGCTGAAAAACTGTTTTTT
CDR3 protein: CASSQLFPVTGSNAEKLFF

J gene: TRBJ2-1
D gene: NA
V gene: TRBV13
clone size: NA
CDR3 DNA: TGTGCCAGCTCGGGGGGCATCTCCTACAATGAGCAGTTCTTC
CDR3 protein: CASSGGISYNEQFF

J gene: TRBJ2-5
D gene: NA
V gene: TRBV12-3/TRBV12-4
clone size: NA
CDR3 DNA: TGTGCCAGCAGGCCTACAGGGAACCAAGAGACCCAGTACTTC
CDR3 protein: CASRPTGNQETQYF

J gene: TRBJ2-5
D gene: NA
V gene: TRBV12-3/TRBV12-4
clone size: few
CDR3 DNA: TGTGCCAGCAGTTTAGGTTACAGAGAGACCCAGTACTTC
CDR3 protein: CASSLGYRETQYF

J gene: TRBJ2-3
D gene: NA
V gene: TRBV7-6
clone size: NA
CDR3 DNA: TGTGCCAGCAGCTTAGGCCAGAGCGCAGATACGCAGTATTTT
CDR3 protein: CASSLGQSADTQYF

J gene: TRBJ2-2
D gene: TRBD2
V gene: TRBV23-1
clone size: NA
CDR3 DNA: TGCGCCAGCAGTCAATCGATGCGGGGGGAGACCGGGGAGCTGTTTTTT
CDR3 protein: CASSQSMRGETGELFF

J gene: TRBJ1-2
D gene: TRBD1
V gene: TRBV7-9
clone size: few
CDR3 DNA: TGTGCCAGCAGCTTCGCAGGGGGCTACCGGGAGGGCTACACCTTC
CDR3 protein: CASSFAGGYREGYTF

J gene: TRBJ2-1
D gene: NA
V gene: TRBV29-1
clone size: NA
CDR3 DNA: TGCAGCGTTCGGGTCCGTGAGCAGTTCTTC
CDR3 protein: CSVRVREQFF

J gene: TRBJ1-5
D gene: NA
V gene: TRBV5-5
clone size: few
CDR3 DNA: TGTGCCAGCAGCCGATTGGAGGGAGGTCATCAGCCCCAGCATTTT
CDR3 protein: CASSRLEGGHQPQHF

J gene: TRBJ1-1
D gene: NA
V gene: TRBV19
clone size: few
CDR3 DNA: TGTGCCAGTAGTATAGACCGGCAGAACACTGAAGCTTTCTTT
CDR3 protein: CASSIDRQNTEAFF

J gene: TRBJ1-2
D gene: NA
V gene: TRBV6-1
clone size: many
CDR3 DNA: TGTGCCAGCAGTTACGGACGGAACTATGGCTACACCTTC
CDR3 protein: CASSYGRNYGYTF

J gene: TRBJ2-2
D gene: NA
V gene: TRBV4-1
clone size: few
CDR3 DNA: TGCGCCAGCAGCCAATACAGGCCGAGCGGGGAGCTGTTTTTT
CDR3 protein: CASSQYRPSGELFF

J gene: TRBJ2-3
D gene: NA
V gene: TRBV4-3
clone size: NA
CDR3 DNA: TGCGCCAGCAGCTCCGGTCGGGGGTACACAGATACGCAGTATTTT
CDR3 protein: CASSSGRGYTDTQYF

J gene: TRBJ1-1
D gene: NA
V gene: TRBV3-1
clone size: few
CDR3 DNA: TGTGCCAGCAGCCTCAACGCCGGGGCGGCTACTGAAGCTTTCTTT
CDR3 protein: CASSLNAGAATEAFF

J gene: TRBJ1-5
D gene: NA
V gene: TRBV7-8
clone size: NA
CDR3 DNA: TGTGCCAGCAGCTGGGCCGATCAAGGACAGCCCCAGCATTTT
CDR3 protein: CASSWADQGQPQHF

J gene: TRBJ1-5
D gene: TRBD1
V gene: TRBV18
clone size: NA
CDR3 DNA: TGTGCCAGCTCACCACGTCCGACAGGGGAGCAGCCCCAGCATTTT
CDR3 protein: CASSPRPTGEQPQHF

J gene: TRBJ2-3
D gene: NA
V gene: TRBV12-5
clone size: few
CDR3 DNA: TGTGCTAGTGGTTTGGTAGGGGGAGATACGCAGTATTTT
CDR3 protein: CASGLVGGDTQYF

J gene: TRBJ1-5
D gene: NA
V gene: TRBV7-9
clone size: NA
CDR3 DNA: TGTGCCAGCAGCCCCCCCGGTGGTAGCAATCAGCCCCAGCATTTT
CDR3 protein: CASSPPGGSNQPQHF

J gene: TRBJ1-1
D gene: NA
V gene: TRBV6-1
clone size: NA
CDR3 DNA: TGTGCCAGCAGTGACCTGGGGGGCAACACTGAAGCTTTCTTT
CDR3 protein: CASSDLGGNTEAFF

J gene: TRBJ1-1
D gene: NA
V gene: TRBV9
clone size: NA
CDR3 DNA: TGTGCCAGCAGCGTAGAGGCAGTCAGCACTGAAGCTTTCTTT
CDR3 protein: CASSVEAVSTEAFF

J gene: TRBJ2-1
D gene: NA
V gene: TRBV27
clone size: few
CDR3 DNA: TGTGCCAGCAGGGGGGGAACTGGCTACAATGAGCAGTTCTTC
CDR3 protein: CASRGGTGYNEQFF

J gene: TRBJ2-2
D gene: TRBD1
V gene: TRBV6-5
clone size: NA
CDR3 DNA: TGTGCCAGCAGACAGGGGGATATCACCGGGGAGCTGTTTTTT
CDR3 protein: CASRQGDITGELFF

J gene: TRBJ1-6
D gene: NA
V gene: TRBV2
clone size: few
CDR3 DNA: TGTGCCAGCAGGGAGGGGACCAGTCCTAATTCACCCCTCCACTTT
CDR3 protein: CASREGTSPNSPLHF

J gene: TRBJ2-7
D gene: NA
V gene: TRBV5-5
clone size: few
CDR3 DNA: TGTGCCAGCAGCAATTACAGGGAGTCAGGGCAGTACTTC
CDR3 protein: CASSNYRESGQYF

J gene: TRBJ2-7
D gene: NA
V gene: TRBV6-5
clone size: few
CDR3 DNA: TGTGCCAGCAGTTACTCGGATCCTCCCTACGAGCAGTACTTC
CDR3 protein: CASSYSDPPYEQYF

J gene: TRBJ2-3
D gene: NA
V gene: TRBV4-3
clone size: few
CDR3 DNA: TGCGCCAGCAGCCAAGATTTTTGGAGGGGGCCCCGCACAGATACGCAGTATTTT
CDR3 protein: CASSQDFWRGPRTDTQYF

J gene: TRBJ2-7
D gene: NA
V gene: TRBV27
clone size: NA
CDR3 DNA: TGTGCCAGCAGTTCACTCGCCGTGGGGTCTCGACACGAGCAGTACTTC
CDR3 protein: CASSSLAVGSRHEQYF

J gene: TRBJ2-2
D gene: TRBD2
V gene: TRBV4-3
clone size: NA
CDR3 DNA: TGCGCCAGCAGCCACGATCTAGCGGGGGGCCTCCCCGGGGAGCTGTTTTTT
CDR3 protein: CASSHDLAGGLPGELFF

J gene: TRBJ2-7
D gene: NA
V gene: TRBV6-5
clone size: few
CDR3 DNA: TGTGCCAGCGCCAGAAAGGGTTGGCTAGCTAGAAACTACGAGCAGTACTTC
CDR3 protein: CASARKGWLARNYEQYF